A selection of T cell receptor beta chains follows, all from one sample in a study of blood T cells in healthy people across ages. TCRdb processed the 5' RACE reads anew with MiXCR; each CDR3 protein has one entry. The repertoire includes 780,000 or so distinct CDR3 sequences, about 53% of them detected once, and approximately 40% sits in the top ten. The sequencing input was blood. These receptors were collected from an elderly man in good health. Both conserved end residues are part of each CDR3.

CDR3 protein	V gene	J gene
CASGAAGRYEQYF	TRBV27	TRBJ2-7
CASSQDQGIAYEQYF	TRBV4-3	TRBJ2-7
CASSPGAAGVGSEQFF	TRBV18	TRBJ2-1
CASSQGAGNEQYF	TRBV3-1	TRBJ2-7
CASSGDSEQFF	TRBV2	TRBJ2-1
CASSEAGRDRHYGYTF	TRBV25-1	TRBJ1-2
CASSRLGQGDYEQYF	TRBV14	TRBJ2-7
CASRRGQVGQPQHF	TRBV2	TRBJ1-5
CSARGDWGDSYNEQFF	TRBV20-1	TRBJ2-1
CASSSPGPSYNEQYF	TRBV7-2	NA
CASSLESKGQGRGYTF	TRBV5-1	TRBJ1-2
CSVDVTGGNQPQHF	TRBV29-1	TRBJ1-5
CASSVSGNTIYF	TRBV9	TRBJ1-3
CASSYAQGSYEQYF	TRBV6-2/TRBV6-3	TRBJ2-7
CASSPAGTPSVTSSYNEQFF	TRBV5-1	TRBJ2-1
CASSFQGDITEAFF	TRBV6-5	TRBJ1-1
CASSITGQAYNEQFF	TRBV27	TRBJ2-1
CSARSGRSPEQYF	TRBV29-1	TRBJ2-7
CASSFWGQARGYEQYF	TRBV12-3/TRBV12-4	TRBJ2-7
CASSYSSEFRGYTF	TRBV6-2/TRBV6-3	TRBJ1-2
CASSSTGTGTGETQYF	TRBV9	TRBJ2-5
CASSSDGGAGLRYPDTQYF	TRBV7-2	TRBJ2-3
CSARYGATDEQYF	TRBV20-1	TRBJ2-7